This is a list of T cell receptor beta chains from one sample in a study of OX40 agonist ivuxolimab in advanced cancers. The table came from immunoSEQ multiplex PCR; TCRdb's copy has only in-frame clones and leaves some out. The table shows under 100,000 clones, with roughly 88% occurring only once. Sequences were derived from CD4+ or CD8+ T cells sorted from blood, sampled in a trial of the OX40 agonist ivuxolimab. These receptors all come from an adult with an advanced solid tumor such as melanoma, head and neck, liver or kidney cancer. Each CDR3 is given with its conserved first and last residue. A D gene is named only where the DNA matches it firmly. Size tells how often a clone was seen (once, few, many) or the class of an expanded clone, and some rows leave it out.

TRBV7-2	TRBD1	TRBJ2-2	few	CASSLAGTGRTGELFF	TGTGCCAGCAGCTTAGCCGGGACAGGGAGGACCGGGGAGCTGTTTTTT
TRBV29-1	TRBD2	TRBJ2-1	-	CSVGEGYNEQFF	TGCAGCGTGGGGGAGGGGTACAATGAGCAGTTCTTC
TRBV29-1	-	TRBJ2-1	few	CSSTRGNSYNEQFF	TGCAGCTCCACTCGCGGGAACTCCTACAATGAGCAGTTCTTC
TRBV18	TRBD1	TRBJ1-1	-	CASSRQGNGEAFF	TGTGCCAGCTCACGACAGGGAAACGGTGAAGCTTTCTTT
TRBV2	TRBD1	TRBJ1-5	-	CASSETGGTNQPQHF	TGTGCCAGCAGTGAGACAGGGGGCACGAATCAGCCCCAGCATTTT
TRBV10-1	-	TRBJ1-5	once	CASSDWQGGPQHF	TGCGCCAGCAGTGACTGGCAGGGTGGACCCCAGCATTTT
TRBV7-2	-	TRBJ1-6	-	CASSLESAVSPLHF	TGTGCCAGCAGCTTAGAGTCGGCAGTCTCACCCCTCCACTTT
TRBV29-1	-	TRBJ1-2	-	CSVGGDIYGYTF	TGCAGCGTGGGGGGGGATATCTATGGCTACACCTTC
TRBV6-5	-	TRBJ2-7	-	CASTKDPKDYEQYF	TGTGCCAGCACAAAAGACCCGAAAGATTACGAGCAGTACTTC
TRBV30	-	TRBJ1-6	-	CAWRDTINSPLHF	TGTGCCTGGCGGGACACGATTAATTCACCCCTCCACTTT
TRBV27	TRBD1	TRBJ1-6	-	CASSRPGQGGPLHF	TGTGCCAGCAGTCGGCCGGGACAGGGAGGACCCCTCCACTTT